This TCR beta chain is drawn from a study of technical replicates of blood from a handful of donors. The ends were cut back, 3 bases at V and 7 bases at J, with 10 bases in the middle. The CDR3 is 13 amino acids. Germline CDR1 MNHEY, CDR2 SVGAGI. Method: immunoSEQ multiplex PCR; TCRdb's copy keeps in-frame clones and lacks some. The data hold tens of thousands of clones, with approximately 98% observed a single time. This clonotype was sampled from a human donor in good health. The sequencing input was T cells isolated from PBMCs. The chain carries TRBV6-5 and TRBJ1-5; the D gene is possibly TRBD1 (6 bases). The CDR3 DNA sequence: TGTGCCAGCAGTTATCAGGGGTCCCAGCCCCAGCATTTT. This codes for CASSYQGSQPQHF.